The next 28 T cell receptor beta chains were all read from a single sample in a study of OX40 agonist ivuxolimab in advanced cancers. Libraries were built with the immunoSEQ multiplex PCR assay. TCRdb took over this immuneACCESS table, retaining in-frame rearrangements with V and J assigned. Such tables are incomplete; in checked studies, under half of the missing clones stem from an unresolved V gene, and the remainder is unexplained. This sample comprises 55,000 to 90,000 clones, around 88% of them detected only once. Under 3% of the sample is in the top ten clones. Here the sequenced sample was CD4+ or CD8+ T cells sorted from blood, taken in a trial of the OX40 agonist ivuxolimab. The origin of the receptors is an adult with an advanced solid tumor such as melanoma, head and neck, liver or kidney cancer.

As regards this clone: One end of the junction fails to match germline, which may point to a read error. This chain connects TRBV5-8 to TRBJ2-7; the D is unclear. The CDR3 is 10 residues long. Germline CDR1 and CDR2: SGHTS and YDEGEE. The CDR3 DNA sequence: TGTGCCAGCAGCTTGGATGAGGTAAACTTC. Translating it yields CASSLDEVNF.

The rearrangement joins TRBV4-2 to TRBJ2-1; a possible D gene is TRBD2 (5 bases). V shed 0 bases and J shed 2 bases, with 11 bases lying between them. CDR1 and CDR2 (germline): LGHNA, YNFKEQ. This CDR3 is 16 amino acids long. Written as DNA, the CDR3 is TGTGCCAGCAGCCAAGAGGACCAGCGGCCCTACAATGAGCAGTTCTTC. Its translation is CASSQEDQRPYNEQFF.

This clone has only one observation. The gene calls are TRBV20-1 and TRBJ2-1; D perhaps matches TRBD2 (5 bases). Trimming removed 7 bases from V and 6 bases from J, with 10 bases in between. Germline CDR1 DFQATT, CDR2 SNEGSKA (reference sequence). The CDR3 is 11 amino acids. This CDR3 reads CSVEGLNEQFF. CDR3 DNA sequence: TGCAGTGTCGAGGGCCTCAATGAGCAGTTCTTC.

The CDR3 loop is CASSQDARGLAQPQHF. CDR3 in DNA: TGTGCCAGCAGCCAAGACGCCAGGGGGCTCGCCCAGCCCCAGCATTTT. This sequence joins TRBV4-2 and TRBJ1-5, with 8 nucleotides matching TRBD1. The CDR3 sequence is 16 residues long. Germline V lookup: CDR1 LGHNA, CDR2 YNFKEQ. V lost 0 bases to trimming and J lost 7 bases; unmatched junction nucleotides: 8.

The J gene is TRBJ1-2, the V gene TRBV27; D remains unclear. Trimming shortened V by 3 bases and J by 2 bases, and 10 bases separated the two germline ends. Germline-derived CDR1 and CDR2 are MNHEY and SMNVEV (reference sequence). There are 14 residues in the CDR3. The CDR3 DNA reads TGTGCCAGCAGTTTTAGCCCTAACAACTATGGCTACACCTTC. It encodes CASSFSPNNYGYTF.

The V and J genes are TRBV5-4 and TRBJ2-5; either TRBD1 or TRBD2 may fit D (6 bases each). V lost 3 bases and J 3 bases, leaving 21 bases between the germline ends. Germline CDR1 is SGHNT and CDR2 is YYREEE (reference sequence). This CDR3 region has 17 residues. The CDR3 sequence is CASSSTWGAYTKETQYF. For the CDR3, the DNA is TGTGCCAGCAGCTCCACGTGGGGGGCTTACACAAAAGAGACCCAGTACTTC.

The chain is built from TRBV15 and TRBJ2-5; D might be TRBD2 (5 bases). V dropped 0 bases and J dropped 4 bases, with 15 bases sitting between them. CDR1 is LNHNV and CDR2 is YYDKDF in the germline V gene (reference sequence). This CDR3 contains 16 residues. CDR3 nucleotides: TGTGCCACCAGCAGAGATCACGTGGGAGCCGGAGAGACCCAGTACTTC. It translates to CATSRDHVGAGETQYF.

The V and J genes are TRBV10-3 and TRBJ1-3; the match to TRBD1 covers 9 bases. V lost 8 bases and J lost 9; bases outside the gene matches: 11. The CDR3 covers 14 residues. Germline lookup yields CDR1 ENHRY and CDR2 SYGVKD. CDR3 amino acids: CAIGGQGIGFTIYF. In DNA form, the CDR3 reads TGTGCCATCGGGGGACAGGGAATCGGGTTCACCATATATTTT.

The chain recombines TRBV28 with TRBJ1-1; no clear D gene. The V gene lost 2 bases and the J gene lost 3 bases, with 7 bases spanning the gap. Germline V gives CDR1 MDHEN, CDR2 SYDVKM. The CDR3 spans 13 residues. Here the CDR3 reads CASSLHRDTEAFF. CDR3 sequence (DNA): TGTGCCAGCAGTTTACACAGAGACACTGAAGCTTTCTTT. The whole variable domain, filled in from reference TRBV28 and TRBJ1-1, reads DVKVTQSSRYLVKRTGEKVFLECVQDMDHENMFWYRQDPGLGLRLIYFSYDVKMKEKGDIPEGYSVSREKKERFSLILESASTNQTSMYLCASSLHRDTEAFFGQGTRLTVV.

The gene calls are TRBV28 and TRBJ2-6; TRBD1 or TRBD2 may be the D gene (6 bases each). CDR1 is MDHEN and CDR2 is SYDVKM in the germline V gene. The CDR3 has 18 amino acids. With 4 bases removed from V and 0 bases from J, the gap between germline ends came to 16 bases. The CDR3 protein is CASSYLGGGVSGANVLTF. The CDR3 nucleotides read TGTGCCAGCAGTTACCTCGGGGGCGGGGTCTCTGGGGCCAACGTCCTGACTTTC.

The rearrangement uses TRBV7-2 and TRBJ1-5, with a tentative D call TRBD1 (6 bases). This CDR3 contains 15 residues. V gave up 1 base and J gave up 5 bases, with 12 bases separating them. Germline lookup yields CDR1 SGHTA and CDR2 FQGNSA. Written as DNA, the CDR3 is TGTGCCAGCAGCTTAGTCGGGACACCGGATCAGCCCCAGCATTTT. Protein product: CASSLVGTPDQPQHF.

The CDR3 region is CASSIDGTGWAEAFF. Here the CDR3 DNA reads TGTGCCAGTAGTATAGATGGGACAGGGTGGGCTGAAGCTTTCTTT. The V call is TRBV19, the J call TRBJ1-1, with 9 bases identical to TRBD1. The CDR3 length is 15 residues. Looked up from germline, CDR1 is LNHDA and CDR2 is SQIVND (reference sequence). Trimming took 0 bases from V and 6 from J; bases not matched to a gene: 5.

The gene calls are TRBV4-1 and TRBJ1-4; 7 positions agree with TRBD1. V was clipped by 0 bases and J by 8 bases; unmatched bases: 6. There are 15 residues in the CDR3. Germline V gene sequence: CDR1 MGHRA, CDR2 YSYEKL. The CDR3 reads CASSQEDRIEEKLFF. CDR3 in DNA: TGCGCCAGCAGCCAAGAGGACAGGATCGAAGAAAAACTGTTTTTT.

The J gene is TRBJ1-2, the V gene TRBV19, with a tentative D call TRBD1 (6 bases). In germline, CDR1 is LNHDA, CDR2 SQIVND (reference sequence). The CDR3 loop spans 14 amino acids. Deletions cut 3 bases from V and 8 bases from J, with 16 bases between. As DNA, the CDR3 is TGTGCCAGTAGTATTCGGCAGGGGAAGGAGGGCTACACCTTC. Translation gives CASSIRQGKEGYTF. Full variable domain (remainder filled in from reference TRBV19 and TRBJ1-2): DGGITQSPKYLFRKEGQNVTLSCEQNLNHDAMYWYRQDPGQGLRLIYYSQIVNDFQKGDIAEGYSVSREKKESFPLTVTSAQKNPTAFYLCASSIRQGKEGYTFGSGTRLTVV.

The rearrangement uses TRBV4-1 and TRBJ1-2; TRBD1 matches at 9 bases. V was pared by 1 base and J by 6 bases, with 6 bases of the junction left unmatched. The CDR3 is made up of 15 amino acids. Germline loops: CDR1 MGHRA, CDR2 YSYEKL. The CDR3 here is CASSQAGQGVDGYTF. As DNA, the CDR3 is TGCGCCAGCAGCCAAGCGGGACAGGGAGTCGATGGCTACACCTTC.

This rearrangement joins TRBV7-2 to TRBJ1-1, with 7 bases fitting TRBD1. Germline V gives CDR1 SGHTA, CDR2 FQGNSA. The CDR3 has 15 amino acids. Trimming at V came to 6 bases and at J to 4 bases, leaving 11 bases not matched to a gene. CDR3 coding DNA: TGTGCCAGCAGAACGGGGACAGCAAGTAGCACTGAAGCTTTCTTT. Translating gives CASRTGTASSTEAFF.

The rearrangement links TRBV29-1 to TRBJ2-2; the D gene is possibly TRBD1 (5 bases). The germline gives CDR1 SQVTM, CDR2 ANQGSEA. The ends were cut back, 6 bases at V and 4 bases at J, with 9 bases in the middle. The CDR3 contains 12 residues. The CDR3 reads CSVETVTGELFF. The CDR3 bases are TGCAGCGTCGAGACAGTCACCGGGGAGCTGTTTTTT.

The chain carries TRBV10-3 and TRBJ2-3, with D perhaps being TRBD1 or TRBD2 (5 bases each). CDR1 is ENHRY and CDR2 is SYGVKD in the germline V gene. This CDR3 spans 18 amino acids. V lost 0 bases, J lost 5 bases, and 21 bases lay in between. CDR3 DNA sequence: TGTGCCATCAGTGAGTCGAGGAAGAGGGGAGAGGTCAGAGATACGCAGTATTTT. Translating it yields CAISESRKRGEVRDTQYF.

V is TRBV28 and J is TRBJ1-2; D gene uncertain. Germline lookup yields CDR1 MDHEN and CDR2 SYDVKM. The CDR3 loop spans 19 amino acids. V dropped 4 bases and J dropped 0 bases, with 24 bases sitting between them. The CDR3: CASSSPTRVRALANYGYTF. CDR3 in DNA: TGTGCCAGCAGTTCACCGACCCGGGTTCGAGCCCTTGCTAACTATGGCTACACCTTC.

This chain uses TRBV5-6 with TRBJ1-3, with D possibly being TRBD1 (6 bases). This CDR3 contains 17 residues. Trimming took off 1 base at V and 0 bases at J, with 14 bases between the two ends. The germline gives CDR1 SGHDT, CDR2 YYEEEE. In nucleotides, the CDR3 is TGTGCCAGCAGCTTGCTCCTTAGGGACAACTCTGGAAACACCATATATTTT. It is translated as CASSLLLRDNSGNTIYF.

The genes are TRBV18 and TRBJ2-3; the D is unclear. Trimming shortened V by 0 bases and J by 5 bases, and 12 bases separated the two germline ends. CDR3 length equals 15 residues. Germline CDR1 KGHSH, CDR2 LQKENI. The chain's CDR3 is CASSPPPTPGDTQYF. The DNA for the CDR3 is TGTGCCAGCTCACCACCCCCTACGCCGGGAGATACGCAGTATTTT.

In this sample, this clone turned up a few times. The chain combines TRBV7-2 with TRBJ2-2, with a tentative D call TRBD2 (6 bases). CDR1 and CDR2 (germline): SGHTA, FQGNSA. The V end was cut by 4 bases, the J end by 1 base, with 13 bases between. The CDR3 is 16 amino acids. The chain's CDR3 is CASSSQSGLNTGELFF. Written as DNA, the CDR3 is TGTGCCAGCAGCTCCCAAAGCGGGCTGAACACCGGGGAGCTGTTTTTT.

The chain employs TRBV7-3 and TRBJ2-7; TRBD2 might be the D (6 bases). V lost 2 bases and J lost 7, with 12 bases in between. The V gene's germline CDR1 is SGHTA and CDR2 FQGTGA. This CDR3 has 13 residues. Here the CDR3 reads CASSLGGAGEQYF. The CDR3, as DNA: TGTGCCAGCAGCTTAGGAGGGGCGGGAGAGCAGTACTTC.

This clone was recorded once. The chain couples TRBV5-4 to TRBJ2-5, with unresolved D. Trimming removed 4 bases from V and 0 bases from J, with 7 bases in between. The germline V gene has CDR1 SGHNT and CDR2 YYREEE (reference sequence). The CDR3 loop spans 13 amino acids. For the CDR3, the DNA is TGTGCCAGCAGCCCCGGGTACCAAGAGACCCAGTACTTC. As protein: CASSPGYQETQYF.

J is TRBJ2-2 and V is TRBV18; 9 bases are shared with TRBD1. V lost 0 bases and J lost 4; bases outside the gene matches: 9. This CDR3 has 18 residues. Looked up from germline, CDR1 is KGHSH and CDR2 is LQKENI. In DNA form, the CDR3 reads TGTGCCAGCTCACCACCTGGGACAGGGAGGGCGAGCACCGGGGAGCTGTTTTTT. Its protein is CASSPPGTGRASTGELFF.

This sequence joins TRBV7-3 and TRBJ2-3; no clear D gene. CDR1 is SGHTA and CDR2 is FQGTGA in the germline V gene. The CDR3 extends over 15 amino acids. Trimming removed 0 bases at V and 0 bases at J, with 7 bases between. The CDR3 DNA is TGTGCCAGCAGCTTAACACGCGGAAGCACAGATACGCAGTATTTT. Amino acids: CASSLTRGSTDTQYF.

The chain employs TRBV29-1 and TRBJ2-3; D is unclear. Germline V gene data show CDR1 as SQVTM and CDR2 as ANQGSEA. CDR3 length: 15 amino acids. Trimming took off 0 bases at V and 2 bases at J, with 12 bases between the two ends. Here the CDR3 reads CSVEDRVSVTDTQYF. The CDR3 region has the DNA TGCAGCGTTGAAGATCGAGTTTCCGTCACAGATACGCAGTATTTT.

The V call is TRBV15, the J call TRBJ1-5; weak D call: TRBD1 (5 bases). The CDR3 is 16 amino acids. CDR1 and CDR2 (germline): LNHNV, YYDKDF (reference sequence). Between the trimmed V and J ends, which lost 2 bases and 6 bases, there was a span of 17 bases. The chain's CDR3 is CATSRSGGSRRQPQHF. CDR3 sequence (DNA): TGTGCCACCAGCAGATCCGGGGGGAGCCGGCGTCAGCCCCAGCATTTT.